These T cell receptor beta chains were read from a single sample in a study of T-cell reconstitution after alpha-beta-depleted transplantation in children. In TCRdb, the PCR reads were re-called with MiXCR into one record per CDR3 protein. The sample records around 420,000 distinct CDR3 sequences, around 15% being singletons. Material: PBMCs, mostly from graft donor cells, obtained 360 days after TCRalphabeta/CD19-depleted stem cell transplant. Every receptor here comes from a boy less than two years old who had a stem cell transplant for Wiskott-Aldrich syndrome, so the T cells may come from the graft donor. CDR3s include the opening cysteine and the closing phenylalanine or tryptophan. A D gene is named only where the DNA matches it firmly. The size field is filled for only some rows; it gives once, few, many or a size class.

v_gene: TRBV20-1; j_gene: TRBJ2-5; abundance: -; d_gene: TRBD1; CDR3nt: TGCAGTGTTACAGGGACAGTCCAAGAGACCCAGTACTTC; CDR3aa: CSVTGTVQETQYF
v_gene: TRBV12-3/TRBV12-4; j_gene: TRBJ2-7; abundance: few; d_gene: -; CDR3nt: TGTGCCAGCAGTGTAGGGACCGAGCAGTACTTC; CDR3aa: CASSVGTEQYF
v_gene: TRBV5-1; j_gene: TRBJ2-4; abundance: many; d_gene: TRBD2; CDR3nt: TGCGCCAGCAGCTTCTTCGGGACTAGCCAAAACATTCAGTACTTC; CDR3aa: CASSFFGTSQNIQYF
v_gene: TRBV7-9; j_gene: TRBJ2-5; abundance: -; d_gene: -; CDR3nt: TGTGCCAGCAGCTTATTCCTGTCCGGAGAGACCCAGTACTTC; CDR3aa: CASSLFLSGETQYF
v_gene: TRBV6-1; j_gene: TRBJ2-1; abundance: -; d_gene: TRBD2; CDR3nt: TGTGCCAGCAGTCTTAGCGGGAGAGGGTATGAGCAGTTCTTC; CDR3aa: CASSLSGRGYEQFF
v_gene: TRBV20-1; j_gene: TRBJ2-3; abundance: few; d_gene: -; CDR3nt: TGCAGTGCTATAGGGTGGCGAACCACAGATACGCAGTATTTT; CDR3aa: CSAIGWRTTDTQYF
v_gene: TRBV10-2; j_gene: TRBJ2-2; abundance: -; d_gene: -; CDR3nt: TGCGCCAGCAGTGAGTGGGCTAGCTCCGGGGAGCTGTTTTTT; CDR3aa: CASSEWASSGELFF
v_gene: TRBV12-3/TRBV12-4; j_gene: TRBJ1-5; abundance: -; d_gene: -; CDR3nt: TGTGCCAGCAGTTTGGGGGGGCTGGGTCAGCCCCAGCATTTT; CDR3aa: CASSLGGLGQPQHF
v_gene: TRBV12-3/TRBV12-4; j_gene: TRBJ2-7; abundance: -; d_gene: TRBD1; CDR3nt: TGTGCCAGCACCCCAGGGGGCGTAGAGCAGTACTTC; CDR3aa: CASTPGGVEQYF
v_gene: TRBV15; j_gene: TRBJ2-3; abundance: few; d_gene: TRBD1; CDR3nt: TGTGCCACCAGCAGAACGACCGGGACAGGGGGCACAGATACGCAGTATTTT; CDR3aa: CATSRTTGTGGTDTQYF
v_gene: TRBV29-1; j_gene: TRBJ2-5; abundance: -; d_gene: TRBD1; CDR3nt: TGCAGCGTTGAAGGGCCAGGGGGCCAGTACTTC; CDR3aa: CSVEGPGGQYF
v_gene: TRBV20-1; j_gene: TRBJ2-5; abundance: -; d_gene: TRBD2; CDR3nt: TGCAGTGCTAGCAGGCGGGGGGTCGGGGAGACCCAGTACTTC; CDR3aa: CSASRRGVGETQYF
v_gene: TRBV6-5; j_gene: TRBJ1-1; abundance: -; d_gene: -; CDR3nt: TGTGCCAGCATTATACAGGGCGAAGCTTTCTTT; CDR3aa: CASIIQGEAFF
v_gene: TRBV12-3/TRBV12-4; j_gene: TRBJ2-1; abundance: few; d_gene: -; CDR3nt: TGTGCCAGCAGTCCCAGAGGTAGTGAGCGTCAAACCTACAATGAGCAGTTCTTC; CDR3aa: CASSPRGSERQTYNEQFF
v_gene: TRBV7-8; j_gene: TRBJ2-5; abundance: few; d_gene: -; CDR3nt: TGTGCCAGCAGTTCTCTAGGGGCCCGGGTGACCCAGTACTTC; CDR3aa: CASSSLGARVTQYF
v_gene: TRBV24-1; j_gene: TRBJ2-5; abundance: few; d_gene: TRBD2; CDR3nt: TGTGCCACCAGTGACTCATGGACTAGCGGACAACCCTTCCCTAACCAAGAGACCCAGTACTTC; CDR3aa: CATSDSWTSGQPFPNQETQYF
v_gene: TRBV24-1; j_gene: TRBJ2-2; abundance: -; d_gene: -; CDR3nt: TGTGCCACCAGTGATTGGCCCGGGACGGCGAAGACCGGGGAGCTGTTTTTT; CDR3aa: CATSDWPGTAKTGELFF
v_gene: TRBV10-3; j_gene: TRBJ1-5; abundance: -; d_gene: -; CDR3nt: TGTGCCATCAGCGGGACGGACCGGGGTCAGCCCCAGCATTTT; CDR3aa: CAISGTDRGQPQHF
v_gene: TRBV6-5; j_gene: TRBJ1-6; abundance: -; d_gene: -; CDR3nt: TGTGCCAGCAGGCCAACAAAATTATCTAATTCACCCCTCCACTTT; CDR3aa: CASRPTKLSNSPLHF
v_gene: TRBV11-2; j_gene: TRBJ2-5; abundance: few; d_gene: TRBD1; CDR3nt: TGTGCCAGCAGCTTATGGGGACAGGTAGAAGAGACCCAGTACTTC; CDR3aa: CASSLWGQVEETQYF
v_gene: TRBV29-1; j_gene: TRBJ2-5; abundance: -; d_gene: -; CDR3nt: TGCAGCGTTGCAGTCTCGCTGGGGGAGACCCAGTACTTC; CDR3aa: CSVAVSLGETQYF
v_gene: TRBV7-2; j_gene: TRBJ2-4; abundance: few; d_gene: TRBD1; CDR3nt: TGTGCCAGCAGCCGACGGACCAGGGGGGCCAAAAACATTCAGTACTTC; CDR3aa: CASSRRTRGAKNIQYF
v_gene: TRBV7-9; j_gene: TRBJ1-6; abundance: few; d_gene: -; CDR3nt: TGTGCCAGCAGCTTAGCCATTGGGATCCTCCACTTT; CDR3aa: CASSLAIGILHF
v_gene: TRBV5-1; j_gene: TRBJ2-5; abundance: -; d_gene: -; CDR3nt: TGCGCCAGCAGCTGGGGAACTAGCTACCAAGAGACCCAGTACTTC; CDR3aa: CASSWGTSYQETQYF
v_gene: TRBV3-1; j_gene: TRBJ2-3; abundance: -; d_gene: TRBD2; CDR3nt: TGTGCCAGCAGCCCCCCAGCTGGACTAGCGGTTCGGGATACGCAGTATTTT; CDR3aa: CASSPPAGLAVRDTQYF
v_gene: TRBV4-2; j_gene: TRBJ2-3; abundance: -; d_gene: -; CDR3nt: TGTGCCAGCAGCCAAGAGAGGGGAGATACGCAGTATTTT; CDR3aa: CASSQERGDTQYF
v_gene: TRBV29-1; j_gene: TRBJ2-5; abundance: few; d_gene: -; CDR3nt: TGCAGCGTCCCGGGACCGAGGACAGAGACCCAGTACTTC; CDR3aa: CSVPGPRTETQYF
v_gene: TRBV20-1; j_gene: TRBJ1-1; abundance: few; d_gene: -; CDR3nt: TGCAGTGCTAGTAAGGTCACTGAAGCTTTCTTT; CDR3aa: CSASKVTEAFF
v_gene: TRBV5-6; j_gene: TRBJ2-3; abundance: many; d_gene: -; CDR3nt: TGTGCCAGCAGCTTTGCAGGGCGCACAGATACGCAGTATTTT; CDR3aa: CASSFAGRTDTQYF
v_gene: TRBV5-6; j_gene: TRBJ1-2; abundance: -; d_gene: -; CDR3nt: TGTGCCAGCAGCTTGCGGCCCAGGAGTGGCTACACCTTC; CDR3aa: CASSLRPRSGYTF
v_gene: TRBV9; j_gene: TRBJ2-5; abundance: few; d_gene: -; CDR3nt: TGTGCCAGCAGCGTGCGGAGAGCTCTATCGGCGGGAGAGACCCAGTACTTC; CDR3aa: CASSVRRALSAGETQYF
v_gene: TRBV4-1; j_gene: TRBJ1-2; abundance: many; d_gene: -; CDR3nt: TGCGCCAGCAGCCAAGACAGCTGGGAGCTTACCTATGGCTACACCTTC; CDR3aa: CASSQDSWELTYGYTF
v_gene: TRBV10-2; j_gene: TRBJ2-5; abundance: many; d_gene: TRBD1; CDR3nt: TGCGCCAGCAGACAGGGGGTGGAGACCCAGTACTTC; CDR3aa: CASRQGVETQYF
v_gene: TRBV3-1; j_gene: TRBJ2-5; abundance: -; d_gene: TRBD2; CDR3nt: TGTGCCAGCAGTCCTTCAGCGGGGGGGCCCAGGGAGACCCAGTACTTC; CDR3aa: CASSPSAGGPRETQYF
v_gene: TRBV10-3; j_gene: TRBJ2-5; abundance: many; d_gene: -; CDR3nt: TGTGCCATCAGTGAGTTCCAAGAGACCCAGTACTTC; CDR3aa: CAISEFQETQYF
v_gene: TRBV6-5; j_gene: TRBJ1-6; abundance: -; d_gene: TRBD1; CDR3nt: TGTGCCAGCAGTTATGCCGGGACAGGGGTTCATTCACCCCTCCACTTT; CDR3aa: CASSYAGTGVHSPLHF
v_gene: TRBV15; j_gene: TRBJ2-1; abundance: -; d_gene: -; CDR3nt: TGTGCCACCAGCAGAGATCTCCGCAAGATCTACAATGAGCAGTTCTTC; CDR3aa: CATSRDLRKIYNEQFF
v_gene: TRBV29-1; j_gene: TRBJ2-5; abundance: -; d_gene: TRBD1; CDR3nt: TGCAGCGTCCGGAAACAGGGGGCCTCTCAAGAGACCCAGTACTTC; CDR3aa: CSVRKQGASQETQYF
v_gene: TRBV20-1; j_gene: TRBJ2-3; abundance: few; d_gene: -; CDR3nt: TGCAGTGCGACCCGGGACTCCAACTTGGATACGCAGTATTTT; CDR3aa: CSATRDSNLDTQYF
v_gene: TRBV5-6; j_gene: TRBJ2-7; abundance: -; d_gene: -; CDR3nt: TGTGCCAGCAGCCGATATAGAGGGACATCTACCCACGAGCAGTACTTC; CDR3aa: CASSRYRGTSTHEQYF
v_gene: TRBV9; j_gene: TRBJ1-1; abundance: -; d_gene: -; CDR3nt: TGTGCCAGCAGCGCTCTCGACTCCGACACTGAAGCTTTCTTT; CDR3aa: CASSALDSDTEAFF
v_gene: TRBV20-1; j_gene: TRBJ2-2; abundance: few; d_gene: -; CDR3nt: TGCAGTGCTAGGCTCACCGGGACACCCTACACCGGGGAGCTGTTTTTT; CDR3aa: CSARLTGTPYTGELFF
v_gene: TRBV18; j_gene: TRBJ1-4; abundance: -; d_gene: -; CDR3nt: TGTGCCAGCTCACCGACAGTGAGGGATGAAAAACTGTTTTTT; CDR3aa: CASSPTVRDEKLFF
v_gene: TRBV11-2; j_gene: TRBJ2-2; abundance: -; d_gene: -; CDR3nt: TGTGCCAGCAGCTCCCTTCGTGACACCGGGGAGCTGTTTTTT; CDR3aa: CASSSLRDTGELFF
v_gene: TRBV30; j_gene: TRBJ2-3; abundance: -; d_gene: -; CDR3nt: TGTGCCTGGAGTGGTATCGGACAGGAGGGCCATCATACGCAGTATTTT; CDR3aa: CAWSGIGQEGHHTQYF
v_gene: TRBV2; j_gene: TRBJ2-7; abundance: -; d_gene: -; CDR3nt: TGTGCCAGCAGTGGCCTCGAGCAGTACTTC; CDR3aa: CASSGLEQYF
v_gene: TRBV5-1; j_gene: TRBJ2-1; abundance: -; d_gene: -; CDR3nt: TGCGCCAGCAGCCTCCGGACACCCGTCGGCTCCTACAATGAGCAGTTCTTC; CDR3aa: CASSLRTPVGSYNEQFF
v_gene: TRBV24-1; j_gene: TRBJ2-1; abundance: few; d_gene: -; CDR3nt: TGTGCCACCAGTGATTTGGACCGAACGTCGGGTGGGTGGGATGAGCAGTTCTTC; CDR3aa: CATSDLDRTSGGWDEQFF
v_gene: TRBV19; j_gene: TRBJ2-7; abundance: once; d_gene: TRBD1; CDR3nt: TGTGCCAGTAGCTCGCTTTTTGGGACAGAGACCTACGAGCAGTACTTC; CDR3aa: CASSSLFGTETYEQYF
v_gene: TRBV29-1; j_gene: TRBJ2-2; abundance: few; d_gene: TRBD1; CDR3nt: TGCAGCGTCAGACAGGGTTCTCCCGGGGAGCTGTTTTTT; CDR3aa: CSVRQGSPGELFF
v_gene: TRBV20-1; j_gene: TRBJ2-3; abundance: -; d_gene: -; CDR3nt: TGCAGTGCTAGATGGCCTGCCCCCCCAGATACGCAGTATTTT; CDR3aa: CSARWPAPPDTQYF
v_gene: TRBV12-3/TRBV12-4; j_gene: TRBJ2-5; abundance: few; d_gene: TRBD1; CDR3nt: TGTGCCAGCAGTTTAGAGGGGGCAGGGAAAGAGACCCAGTACTTC; CDR3aa: CASSLEGAGKETQYF
v_gene: TRBV30; j_gene: TRBJ1-6; abundance: -; d_gene: -; CDR3nt: TGTGCCTGGAGTGGTTTAGTTGGTTCACCCCTCCACTTT; CDR3aa: CAWSGLVGSPLHF
v_gene: TRBV5-1; j_gene: TRBJ2-3; abundance: few; d_gene: -; CDR3nt: TGCGCCAGCAGCTTAGTCGGGAACATTAGGTATTTT; CDR3aa: CASSLVGNIRYF
v_gene: TRBV20-1; j_gene: TRBJ2-3; abundance: -; d_gene: -; CDR3nt: TGCAGTGCTAGCGAGGGGTTTGTGGCAGATACGCAGTATTTT; CDR3aa: CSASEGFVADTQYF